Below are 15 T cell receptor beta chains sequenced from a single sample in a study of radiation and T cells in renal cell carcinoma. Method: immunoSEQ multiplex PCR; TCRdb's copy keeps in-frame clones and lacks some. This table has around 77,000 clones, roughly 80% appearing once. Specified time point: blood 4 weeks post-SBRT, at nephrectomy. Treatment reported: 15 Gy SBRT to primary tumor, nephrectomy 4 weeks later. Sequenced material: blood, taken from a patient whose treatment included radiotherapy and nephrectomy. Receptor source: a woman in her sixties or seventies with renal cell carcinoma.

The chain links TRBV2 to TRBJ1-2, with TRBD1 as a possible D gene (5 bases). The germline V gene has CDR1 SNHLY and CDR2 FYNNEI. This CDR3 contains 12 residues. The germline V and J ends were trimmed by 7 bases and 7 bases, with 13 bases remaining between them. CDR3 sequence reads: CASTLGTAGYTF. The CDR3 DNA reads as TGTGCCAGCACCCTCGGGACGGCTGGCTACACCTTC.

This chain joins TRBV28 and TRBJ1-1; D gene unclear. CDR3 length: 13 amino acids. Germline V gene lookup returns CDR1 MDHEN and CDR2 SYDVKM. V dropped 4 bases and J dropped 0 bases, with 6 bases sitting between them. The CDR3 DNA follows: TGTGCCAGCAGTTCAGTAATGAACACTGAAGCTTTCTTT. Its protein product is CASSSVMNTEAFF.

This clone was found a few times. J is TRBJ1-1 and V is TRBV7-3; the D is unclear. CDR3 size: 13 residues. Deletions cut 4 bases from V and 2 bases from J, with 8 bases between. CDR1 and CDR2 from the germline V gene are SGHTA and FQGTGA. The CDR3 sequence is CASSSGRNTEAFF. DNA of the CDR3: TGTGCCAGCAGCTCCGGACGAAACACTGAAGCTTTCTTT.

This rearrangement joins TRBV7-3 to TRBJ1-1, with D maybe TRBD1 (5 bases). CDR1 SGHTA and CDR2 FQGTGA come from the germline V gene. V shed 1 base and J shed 1 base, with 7 bases lying between them. This CDR3 is 14 amino acids long. The CDR3 is CASSLNGGNTEAFF. The CDR3 DNA reads as TGTGCCAGCAGCTTAAACGGGGGGAACACTGAAGCTTTCTTT.

The V call is TRBV9, the J call TRBJ1-4; 10 nucleotides match TRBD1. V gave up 4 bases and J gave up 4 bases; unmatched junction bases: 7. The CDR3 has 16 amino acids. The V gene's germline CDR1 is SGDLS and CDR2 YYNGEE. The CDR3 DNA is TGTGCCAGCAGCCCCAGGGACAGGGGTCTTAATGAAAAACTGTTTTTT. Protein: CASSPRDRGLNEKLFF. The variable domain in full, with the rest retrieved from reference TRBV9 and TRBJ1-4, is DSGVTQTPKHLITATGQRVTLRCSPRSGDLSVYWYQQSLDQGLQFLIQYYNGEERAKGNILERFSAQQFPDLHSELNLSSLELGDSALYFCASSPRDRGLNEKLFFGSGTQLSVL.

This chain connects TRBV19 to TRBJ2-7, with a possible D match to TRBD2 (6 bases). The CDR3 has 14 amino acids. Trimming shortened V by 6 bases and J by 0 bases, and 12 bases separated the two germline ends. Germline V gives CDR1 LNHDA, CDR2 SQIVND (reference sequence). CDR3 nucleotide sequence: TGTGCCAGTAGCCGGGACGGGAGCTCCTACGAGCAGTACTTC. Protein product: CASSRDGSSYEQYF.

The V gene is TRBV12-5, the J gene TRBJ2-3; the D is unclear. This CDR3 spans 12 amino acids. Germline V gene lookup returns CDR1 LGHNT and CDR2 FRNRAP. Deletions cut 4 bases from V and 3 bases from J, with 5 bases between. The CDR3 protein is CASGSRTDTQYF. The CDR3 bases are TGTGCTAGTGGTTCCAGGACAGATACGCAGTATTTT.

This clone was detected a few times. The V call is TRBV6-4, the J call TRBJ2-2; D tentatively reads TRBD1 or TRBD2 (6 bases each). Germline assignment: CDR1 MRHNA and CDR2 SNTAGT. V lost 0 bases and J 8 bases, leaving 10 bases between the germline ends. The CDR3 is made up of 14 amino acids. CDR3 amino acids: CASSDSRGAGELFF. The CDR3 region has the DNA TGTGCCAGCAGTGACTCGAGGGGGGCAGGGGAGCTGTTTTTT.

The chain combines TRBV19 with TRBJ1-5, with D maybe TRBD1 (5 bases). The V and J ends lost 2 bases and 4 bases respectively, with 12 bases between them. The CDR3 totals 15 residues. Germline CDR1 reads LNHDA; CDR2 reads SQIVND (reference sequence). The CDR3 loop is CASSIPLWGNQPQHF. In nucleotides, the CDR3 is TGTGCCAGTAGTATACCCTTATGGGGGAATCAGCCCCAGCATTTT.

This clone was seen a handful of times. This rearrangement joins TRBV7-9 to TRBJ1-1; D is unclear. The V end lost 3 bases, the J end lost 5 bases, and 13 bases lay between the germline ends. The CDR3 consists of 14 residues. Germline V lookup: CDR1 SEHNR, CDR2 FQNEAQ (reference sequence). CDR3 DNA: TGTGCCAGCAGCTTTGCGGGTGGTGATACTGAAGCTTTCTTT. Translated, it gives CASSFAGGDTEAFF.

The gene calls are TRBV7-9 and TRBJ1-5; 9 bases align to TRBD1. The CDR3 consists of 17 residues. Trimming removed 5 bases from V and 9 bases from J; junction bases left unmatched: 17. In germline, CDR1 is SEHNR, CDR2 FQNEAQ (reference sequence). The CDR3 DNA follows: TGTGCCAGCAGCCCAAGAGGTTCGGGACAGGGTCCGGGGCCCCAGCATTTT. This sequence encodes CASSPRGSGQGPGPQHF.

The chain links TRBV6-1 to TRBJ2-3, with D possibly TRBD2 on 6 matching bases. Trimming shortened V by 11 bases and J by 5 bases, and 14 bases separated the two germline ends. This CDR3 contains 12 residues. Germline CDR1 is MNHNS and CDR2 is SASEGT. The CDR3 bases are TGTGCCGGGACCCTGGGGGGAGATACGCAGTATTTT. It yields the protein CAGTLGGDTQYF.

This chain's CDR3 is CSVEDLGLGRAQYF. The CDR3 DNA is TGCAGCGTTGAAGATCTAGGGCTAGGTCGCGCCCAGTACTTC. This sequence joins TRBV29-1 and TRBJ2-5; D call uncertain. Trimming stripped 0 bases from V and 9 bases from J, with 17 bases between. Per germline, CDR1 SQVTM and CDR2 ANQGSEA. The CDR3 is made up of 14 amino acids.

This sequence joins TRBV5-1 and TRBJ2-3; 7 nucleotides agree with TRBD1. CDR3 length equals 14 residues. The ends lost 4 bases at V and 3 bases at J; junction bases unmatched: 5. Per the germline V gene, CDR1 is SGHRS and CDR2 is YFSETQ. The CDR3 spells CASSPGQVTDTQYF. In nucleotides, the CDR3 is TGCGCCAGCAGCCCCGGACAGGTAACAGATACGCAGTATTTT.

The CDR3 sequence is CASSAGLGADTQYF. The CDR3 DNA reads as TGTGCCAGCAGCGCGGGGTTGGGGGCAGATACGCAGTATTTT. The chain employs TRBV9 and TRBJ2-3, with D perhaps assigned TRBD1 or TRBD2 (5 bases each). V was shortened by 3 bases and J by 4 bases, with 12 bases between the two germline ends. The germline V gene encodes CDR1 SGDLS and CDR2 YYNGEE. This CDR3 has 14 amino acids.